Included here is one T cell receptor beta chain sequence, with context. Its specificity is unknown. This sample stems from a study of T cell repertoires in cytomegalovirus infection. TCRdb recomputed calls from the reads with MiXCR, one row per CDR3 protein. In the table there are 680,000 or so distinct CDR3 sequences, around 32% of which are singletons. CDR3 length: 12 residues. Germline assignment: CDR1 SQVTM and CDR2 ANQGSEA. V was trimmed by 8 bases and J by 3 bases, leaving 13 bases between them. This specimen was cultured PBMCs, taken from culture after CMV antigen stimulation. This sequence joins TRBV29-1 and TRBJ2-5; either TRBD1 or TRBD2 may fit D (5 bases each). The clonotype originates from a human donor in good health (CMV status not recorded). Some clones in this sample may be carry-over from other donors' samples. The CDR3 loop reads CSNRDGEETQYF. For the CDR3, the DNA is TGCAGCAACCGGGACGGGGAAGAGACCCAGTACTTC.